The 27 T cell receptor beta chains presented below share a single source sample, sequenced in a study of control samples from healthy donors and cancer patients. The table came from immunoSEQ multiplex PCR; TCRdb's copy has only in-frame clones and leaves some out. Of approximately 92,000 clones in the sample, approximately 93% were seen once. The source material was blood. The receptors come from a woman under 40 in good health.

This clone has just one count. V is TRBV5-6 and J is TRBJ2-7; no definite D call. Trimming stripped 0 bases from V and 0 bases from J, with 4 bases between. The CDR3 sequence is 13 residues long. CDR1 and CDR2 (germline): SGHDT, YYEEEE. CDR3 loop: CASSLVDSYEQYF. The CDR3 coding sequence is TGTGCCAGCAGCTTGGTGGACTCCTACGAGCAGTACTTC.

The J gene is TRBJ1-4, the V gene TRBV7-6, with D maybe TRBD1 (5 bases). V was shortened by 4 bases and J by 1 base, with 13 bases between the two germline ends. There are 16 residues in the CDR3. Germline values: CDR1 SGHVS, CDR2 FNYEAQ. The CDR3 sequence is CASSSFSTGTNEKLFF. The CDR3 DNA follows: TGTGCCAGCAGCTCCTTCTCCACAGGAACTAATGAAAAACTGTTTTTT.

This sequence joins TRBV19 and TRBJ1-1; no firm D call. Germline values: CDR1 LNHDA, CDR2 SQIVND (reference sequence). Trimming removed 6 bases at V and 0 bases at J, with 11 bases between. The length of the CDR3 is 14 residues. CDR3 protein: CASSLQSLNTEAFF. The CDR3 nucleotides read TGTGCCAGTAGCCTACAGAGCCTGAACACTGAAGCTTTCTTT.

V gene TRBV5-1 combines with J gene TRBJ1-5; D gene ambiguous. The CDR3 spans 13 residues. V gave up 0 bases and J gave up 4 bases, with 5 bases separating them. Per germline, CDR1 SGHRS and CDR2 YFSETQ. CDR3 amino acids: CASSLGINQPQHF. The CDR3 DNA follows: TGCGCCAGCAGCTTGGGGATAAATCAGCCCCAGCATTTT.

This clone was detected once. This chain joins TRBV7-9 and TRBJ1-1; D unresolved. V lost 0 bases to trimming and J lost 4 bases, with 9 bases between them. The CDR3 contains 14 residues. Germline V gene data show CDR1 as SEHNR and CDR2 as FQNEAQ (reference sequence). The CDR3 DNA follows: TGTGCCAGCAGCTTAGCCCTGTCTGGCACTGAAGCTTTCTTT. Protein product: CASSLALSGTEAFF.

This chain links TRBV4-2 with TRBJ2-5; 11 bases match TRBD2. With V trimmed by 0 bases and J by 5 bases, 8 bases remained unmatched. Germline V gene sequence: CDR1 LGHNA, CDR2 YNFKEQ. CDR3 size: 17 residues. CDR3 region: CASSQEGTSGGLETQYF. The CDR3 bases are TGTGCCAGCAGCCAAGAGGGAACTAGCGGGGGTTTGGAGACCCAGTACTTC.

The chain combines TRBV7-9 with TRBJ1-4; 8 nucleotides agree with TRBD1. Germline CDR1 is SEHNR and CDR2 is FQNEAQ (reference sequence). There are 13 residues in the CDR3. The trim removed 5 bases at V and 7 bases at J, leaving 3 bases unmatched. The CDR3 nucleotides read TGTGCCAGCAGCCGAGACAGGGGTGAAAAACTGTTTTTT. Translated, it gives CASSRDRGEKLFF. Variable domain in full (rest from reference TRBV7-9 and TRBJ1-4): DTGVSQNPRHKITKRGQNVTFRCDPISEHNRLYWYRQTLGQGPEFLTYFQNEAQLEKSRLLSDRFSAERPKGSFSTLEIQRTEQGDSAMYLCASSRDRGEKLFFGSGTQLSVL.

This chain joins TRBV29-1 and TRBJ1-1; D is ambiguous. Germline V gene lookup returns CDR1 SQVTM and CDR2 ANQGSEA. V lost 3 bases and J lost 2, with 10 bases in between. The CDR3 is made up of 13 amino acids. DNA for the CDR3: TGCAGCGTTGATGTTATATCAAACACTGAAGCTTTCTTT. This codes for CSVDVISNTEAFF.

The chain uses TRBV20-1 and TRBJ2-1, with 7 bases matching TRBD2. Germline V gene data show CDR1 as DFQATT and CDR2 as SNEGSKA (reference sequence). This CDR3 region has 16 residues. The trim removed 3 bases at V and 1 base at J, leaving 9 bases unmatched. The CDR3 bases are TGCAGTGCTAGTTACACGCTAGCGGAGTCCTACAATGAGCAGTTCTTC. It yields the protein CSASYTLAESYNEQFF.

The CDR3 region is CASSETGDETQYF. The CDR3, as DNA: TGTGCCAGCAGTGAAACAGGGGACGAGACCCAGTACTTC. The chain uses TRBV25-1 and TRBJ2-5, with TRBD1 identical over 7 bases. Germline trimming cut 2 bases from V and 5 bases from J; bases unmatched to any gene: 2. CDR1 is MGHDK, CDR2 SYGVNS, per germline. The CDR3 has 13 residues.

This chain connects TRBV19 to TRBJ1-1; no clear D. V was pared by 8 bases and J by 1 base, with 8 bases between. The CDR3 sequence is 12 residues long. Per the germline V gene, CDR1 is LNHDA and CDR2 is SQIVND (reference sequence). The CDR3 here is CASCEGNTEAFF. DNA of the CDR3: TGTGCCAGTTGCGAGGGGAACACTGAAGCTTTCTTT.

The chain combines TRBV4-1 with TRBJ1-3; 7 bases are a match to TRBD1. CDR3 length: 15 residues. Germline V gene data show CDR1 as MGHRA and CDR2 as YSYEKL. The V gene end was trimmed by 3 bases and the J gene end by 2 bases; junction bases not matched to a gene: 4. DNA of the CDR3: TGCGCCAGCAGCCATATCGACAGGGCTGGAAACACCATATATTTT. Protein product: CASSHIDRAGNTIYF.

The genes are TRBV27 and TRBJ1-1; a weak D match, TRBD1 (5 bases). Germline CDR1 reads MNHEY; CDR2 reads SMNVEV (reference sequence). V was pared by 2 bases and J by 0 bases, with 13 bases between. This CDR3 spans 16 amino acids. CDR3 residues: CASSLGSGRVNTEAFF. The DNA of the CDR3 is TGTGCCAGCAGTTTAGGTTCAGGGAGGGTGAACACTGAAGCTTTCTTT.

This chain connects TRBV5-1 to TRBJ2-5; the D is unclear. The CDR3 extends over 16 amino acids. V lost 5 bases and J 1 base, leaving 18 bases between the germline ends. Germline loops: CDR1 SGHRS, CDR2 YFSETQ. The CDR3 loop reads CASSRQPRMGQETQYF. The CDR3 DNA sequence: TGCGCCAGCAGTCGCCAGCCACGAATGGGCCAAGAGACCCAGTACTTC.

V is TRBV6-6 and J is TRBJ1-5, with TRBD1 matching over 7 bases. Germline CDR1 is MNHNY and CDR2 is SVGAGI (reference sequence). The V gene end was trimmed by 7 bases and the J gene end by 3 bases; junction bases not matched to a gene: 3. This CDR3 has 13 residues. The CDR3: CASTDRHNQPQHF. The DNA for the CDR3 is TGTGCCAGCACGGACAGGCACAATCAGCCCCAGCATTTT.

The V gene is TRBV5-1, the J gene TRBJ2-5; TRBD1 aligns across 7 bases. The CDR3 extends over 14 amino acids. The germline V gene encodes CDR1 SGHRS and CDR2 YFSETQ. Trimming cost V 4 bases and J 5 bases; bases outside gene matches: 8. CDR3 protein: CASSPGQVKETQYF. The CDR3 DNA reads as TGCGCCAGCAGCCCCGGACAGGTGAAGGAGACCCAGTACTTC.

This CDR3 is CASSPGRRTGSGEKLFF. CDR3 DNA: TGCGCCAGCAGCCCCGGTCGTAGGACAGGGTCTGGTGAAAAACTGTTTTTT. J is TRBJ1-4 and V is TRBV5-1, with TRBD1 matching over 8 bases. Germline-derived CDR1 and CDR2 are SGHRS and YFSETQ. V gave up 4 bases and J gave up 7 bases; unmatched junction bases: 15. The CDR3 runs to 17 residues.

This clone was counted once. CDR3 nucleotides: TGTGCCAGCAGCTTGGGACTACCTTTAAACGAGCAGTACTTC. This sequence encodes CASSLGLPLNEQYF. This chain links TRBV7-9 with TRBJ2-7, with 7 nucleotides matching TRBD2. The V gene end was trimmed by 3 bases and the J gene end by 5 bases; junction bases not matched to a gene: 7. In germline, CDR1 is SEHNR, CDR2 FQNEAQ (reference sequence). This CDR3 is built from 14 residues.

The rearrangement joins TRBV4-2 to TRBJ2-7, with 7 bases aligning to TRBD2. The length of the CDR3 is 15 residues. The germline CDR1 and CDR2 sequences are LGHNA and YNFKEQ. Trimming took 4 bases from V and 0 from J; bases not matched to a gene: 6. The DNA of the CDR3 is TGTGCCAGCAGCCCCCTGCTAGCGGTCTCCTACGAGCAGTACTTC. Protein sequence: CASSPLLAVSYEQYF.

V is TRBV28 and J is TRBJ2-1; D might be TRBD2 (5 bases). The CDR3 spans 12 residues. From germline, CDR1 is MDHEN and CDR2 SYDVKM. The V end was cut by 6 bases, the J end by 10 bases, with 13 bases between. The CDR3 sequence is CASRPSGVEQFF. As DNA, the CDR3 is TGTGCCAGCAGGCCATCCGGGGTAGAGCAGTTCTTC.

This clone was recorded a few times. V and J are TRBV7-3 and TRBJ1-1, with D perhaps TRBD1 (5 bases). The CDR3 totals 14 residues. Germline CDR1 SGHTA, CDR2 FQGTGA. Trimming removed 5 bases at V and 1 base at J, with 11 bases between. In nucleotides, the CDR3 is TGTGCCAGCAGCCCAGGACACCAGAACACTGAAGCTTTCTTT. This gives the protein CASSPGHQNTEAFF.

The gene calls are TRBV11-2 and TRBJ2-1; a possible D gene is TRBD1 (6 bases). Trimming left V 0 bases short and J 8 bases short, with 11 bases between. The CDR3 consists of 14 residues. Germline V CDR1 and CDR2: SGHAT, FQNNGV. The CDR3 DNA reads as TGTGCCAGCAGCTTAGACCAGGGGCGGGATGAGCAGTTCTTC. This sequence encodes CASSLDQGRDEQFF.

The chain carries TRBV7-3 and TRBJ2-2; the match to TRBD1 covers 10 bases. The CDR3 length is 14 residues. Germline V gives CDR1 SGHTA, CDR2 FQGTGA. Trimming cost V 5 bases and J 4 bases; bases outside gene matches: 1. CDR3 region: CASSRDRGTGELFF. The CDR3 DNA follows: TGTGCCAGCAGCCGGGACAGGGGCACCGGGGAGCTGTTTTTT.

V usage is TRBV27 and J usage is TRBJ2-1; no definite D call. Germline values: CDR1 MNHEY, CDR2 SMNVEV (reference sequence). Trimming removed 0 bases from V and 6 bases from J, with 6 bases in between. CDR3 length equals 13 residues. The CDR3 nucleotides read TGTGCCAGCAGTTTATCAGGTATCAATGAGCAGTTCTTC. Its translation is CASSLSGINEQFF.

The chain links TRBV2 to TRBJ2-2; no reliable D call. The V end lost 6 bases, the J end lost 0 bases, and 14 bases lay between the germline ends. The germline CDR1 and CDR2 sequences are SNHLY and FYNNEI. This CDR3 comprises 16 residues. The CDR3: CASSPRANTNTGELFF. For the CDR3, the DNA is TGTGCCAGCAGCCCTCGGGCTAATACGAACACCGGGGAGCTGTTTTTT.

The chain employs TRBV6-5 and TRBJ1-3; 9 nucleotides line up with TRBD1. The ends lost 6 bases at V and 5 bases at J; junction bases unmatched: 5. CDR1 is MNHEY, CDR2 SVGAGI, per germline. This CDR3 contains 14 residues. The DNA for the CDR3 is TGTGCCAGCAGGCGGGACAGGGAGCGAAACACCATATATTTT. This encodes CASRRDRERNTIYF.

The chain combines TRBV7-2 with TRBJ1-2; D remains ambiguous. Germline loops: CDR1 SGHTA, CDR2 FQGNSA. There are 13 residues in the CDR3. V was trimmed by 5 bases and J by 7 bases, leaving 14 bases between them. The CDR3 coding sequence is TGTGCCAGCAGCCTTGACCCGGATCGTGGCTACACCTTC. It is translated as CASSLDPDRGYTF. Complete variable domain (other parts from reference TRBV7-2 and TRBJ1-2): GAGVSQSPSNKVTEKGKDVELRCDPISGHTALYWYRQSLGQGLEFLIYFQGNSAPDKSGLPSDRFSAERTGGSVSTLTIQRTQQEDSAVYLCASSLDPDRGYTFGSGTRLTVV.